This T cell receptor beta chain was obtained from a study of T cells after yellow fever vaccination. Per the germline V gene, CDR1 is LNHNV and CDR2 is YYDKDF (reference sequence). The ends were cut back, 3 bases at V and 7 bases at J, with 22 bases in the middle. The CDR3 runs to 17 residues. TCRdb re-called the 5' RACE reads with MiXCR, one entry per CDR3 protein. The sample lists roughly 520,000 distinct CDR3 sequences, about a fifth seen once, with around 17% in the top ten. Many counts were recorded for this clonotype. The chain is built from TRBV15 and TRBJ2-1; perhaps TRBD2 as D (6 bases). This TCR came from a man in his late teens or twenties who received the YFV17D yellow fever vaccine. The sample was PBMCs, taken roughly 23 days after the first yellow fever vaccination. In DNA form, the CDR3 reads TGTGCCACCAGCAGGGATCTGGGGCTAGCGAAGAGGAATGAGCAGTTCTTC. It is translated as CATSRDLGLAKRNEQFF.